This passage covers 16 T cell receptor beta chains from one sample sequenced in a study of blood T cell repertoires in COVID-19. The repertoire was sequenced with immunoSEQ multiplex PCR; TCRdb's copy has only in-frame clones and lacks some. This table has 240,000 or so clones, approximately 86% appearing once. The sequenced material came from peripheral blood. These receptors came from a woman aged 65 to 85 with active or convalescent COVID-19.

The V gene is TRBV6-5, the J gene TRBJ1-3; TRBD1 might be the D (5 bases). Trimming removed 8 bases at V and 4 bases at J, with 9 bases between. The CDR3 runs 12 residues. Germline V lookup: CDR1 MNHEY, CDR2 SVGAGI. The CDR3 loop is CASGTQGNTIYF. CDR3 DNA: TGTGCCAGCGGGACTCAGGGAAACACCATATATTTT.

The chain recombines TRBV29-1 with TRBJ1-2; 8 nucleotides align to TRBD1. Per the germline V gene, CDR1 is SQVTM and CDR2 is ANQGSEA. This CDR3 has 12 residues. With V trimmed by 6 bases and J by 8 bases, 8 bases remained unmatched. The CDR3 here is CSVFGTGGGYTF. The CDR3 nucleotides are TGCAGCGTCTTCGGGACAGGTGGCGGCTACACCTTC.

This chain uses TRBV6-1 with TRBJ1-2, with D possibly matching TRBD1 (5 bases). The CDR3 has 14 residues. The germline gives CDR1 MNHNS, CDR2 SASEGT. Trimming cost V 3 bases and J 7 bases, with 15 bases left between them. CDR3 coding DNA: TGTGCCAGCAGTGAGGGTAGGGGCTTCTCTGGCTACACCTTC. Amino acid sequence: CASSEGRGFSGYTF.

The chain recombines TRBV5-6 with TRBJ1-2, with D unresolved. CDR3 length: 13 residues. The germline CDR1 and CDR2 sequences are SGHDT and YYEEEE. The ends were cut back, 4 bases at V and 4 bases at J, with 11 bases in the middle. CDR3 coding DNA: TGTGCCAGCAGCGGCGGAAGGCTCTATGGCTACACCTTC. Translating gives CASSGGRLYGYTF. The variable domain in full, with the rest retrieved from reference TRBV5-6 and TRBJ1-2, is DAGVTQSPTHLIKTRGQQVTLRCSPKSGHDTVSWYQQALGQGPQFIFQYYEEEERQRGNFPDRFSGHQFPNYSSELNVNALLLGDSALYLCASSGGRLYGYTFGSGTRLTVV.

The V call is TRBV29-1, the J call TRBJ2-4; 7 bases are shared with TRBD1. Germline CDR1 reads SQVTM; CDR2 reads ANQGSEA. After removal of 4 bases from V and 7 bases from J, the junction contained 10 bases not matched to a gene. The CDR3 is 14 residues long. CDR3 DNA sequence: TGCAGCGTTGGCCCCCGACAGGGTGCTAACATTCAGTACTTC. Protein: CSVGPRQGANIQYF.

This sequence joins TRBV10-3 and TRBJ1-1, with TRBD1 matching over 7 bases. The CDR3 totals 12 residues. Germline trimming cut 8 bases from V and 2 bases from J; bases unmatched to any gene: 2. Germline assignment: CDR1 ENHRY and CDR2 SYGVKD. CDR3 protein: CAIRDSNTEAFF. DNA of the CDR3: TGTGCCATCCGGGACAGCAACACTGAAGCTTTCTTT.

The chain recombines TRBV18 with TRBJ1-6; 8 nucleotides agree with TRBD1. CDR1 and CDR2 from the germline V gene are KGHSH and LQKENI. The ends lost 6 bases at V and 8 bases at J; junction bases unmatched: 6. This CDR3 comprises 14 residues. The DNA of the CDR3 is TGTGCCAGCTCCCGGGAGACAGGGGATTCACCCCTCCACTTT. It specifies CASSRETGDSPLHF. The full variable domain, completed using reference TRBV18 and TRBJ1-6, is NAGVMQNPRHLVRRRGQEARLRCSPMKGHSHVYWYRQLPEEGLKFMVYLQKENIIDESGMPKERFSAEFPKEGPSILRIQQVVRGDSAAYFCASSRETGDSPLHFGNGTRLTVT.

The chain employs TRBV7-6 and TRBJ1-3; D is uncertain. Trimming pared 5 bases from V and 4 bases from J, leaving 15 bases between. Germline assignment: CDR1 SGHVS and CDR2 FNYEAQ. There are 15 residues in the CDR3. The CDR3 region has the DNA TGTGCCAGCAGCCTGCAGGCGGGTAGCGGAAACACCATATATTTT. This codes for CASSLQAGSGNTIYF.

The genes are TRBV10-1 and TRBJ1-3; D unresolved. Trimming shortened V by 10 bases and J by 4 bases, and 14 bases separated the two germline ends. The CDR3 covers 13 residues. Germline CDR1 and CDR2: WNHNN and SYGVQD (reference sequence). This CDR3 reads CATTAAVGNTIYF. DNA of the CDR3: TGCGCCACCACCGCGGCCGTAGGAAACACCATATATTTT.

Comment on this clone: Other DNA sequences of this sample code for an identical CDR3. The chain couples TRBV12-3 or TRBV12-4 to TRBJ1-2; no clear D gene. Trimming left V 3 bases short and J 2 bases short, with 7 bases between. The CDR3 runs 13 residues. Here the CDR3 reads CASSLSGNYGYTF. The CDR3 DNA reads as TGTGCCAGCAGTTTGTCAGGAAACTATGGCTACACCTTC.

The chain has TRBV3-1 (or the pseudogene TRBV3-2) and TRBJ1-2; D gene unclear. The length of the CDR3 is 13 residues. Trimming cost V 3 bases and J 1 base, with 6 bases left between them. Germline CDR1 LGHDT, CDR2 YNNKEL (reference sequence). The CDR3 nucleotides are TGTGCCAGCAGCCAGGGAGTTAACTATGGCTACACCTTC. It specifies CASSQGVNYGYTF.

This chain uses TRBV11-3 with TRBJ2-7; TRBD2 matches at 7 bases. Germline V lookup: CDR1 SGHNT, CDR2 YENEEA. Trimming at V came to 5 bases and at J to 4 bases, leaving 8 bases not matched to a gene. The CDR3 length is 14 residues. CDR3 loop: CASSPQGGLYEQYF. The CDR3 coding sequence is TGTGCCAGCAGCCCTCAGGGAGGGTTGTACGAGCAGTACTTC.

The chain has TRBV14 and TRBJ1-2, with 10 nucleotides matching TRBD1. CDR1 and CDR2 from the germline V gene are SGHDN and FVKESK. This CDR3 has 14 residues. Losses at the gene ends were 6 bases for V and 8 bases for J; bases not matched to a gene: 9. CDR3 DNA sequence: TGTGCCAGCAGGGGTCTTGGGACAGGGGAAGGCTACACCTTC. It is translated as CASRGLGTGEGYTF. The full variable domain, in which reference TRBV14 and TRBJ1-2 provide the parts outside the CDR3, is EAGVTQFPSHSVIEKGQTVTLRCDPISGHDNLYWYRRVMGKEIKFLLHFVKESKQDESGMPNNRFLAERTGGTYSTLKVQPAELEDSGVYFCASRGLGTGEGYTFGSGTRLTVV.

For the CDR3, the DNA is TGTGCCAGCAGCGAGGGGACGGGACAGCTACAGTATTTT. Encoded protein: CASSEGTGQLQYF. V gene TRBV9 combines with J gene TRBJ2-3; 7 bases line up with TRBD1. Germline CDR1 and CDR2: SGDLS and YYNGEE. There are 13 residues in the CDR3. V shed 3 bases and J 12 bases; nucleotides not matched to a gene: 10.

The J gene is TRBJ1-1, the V gene TRBV18, with 7 bases matching TRBD1. Germline loops: CDR1 KGHSH, CDR2 LQKENI. Trimming removed 0 bases from V and 1 base from J; junction bases left unmatched: 2. The CDR3 has 15 amino acids. In DNA form, the CDR3 reads TGTGCCAGCTCACCACCGGGACAGCAGAACACTGAAGCTTTCTTT. It is translated as CASSPPGQQNTEAFF. Variable domain in full (rest from reference TRBV18 and TRBJ1-1): NAGVMQNPRHLVRRRGQEARLRCSPMKGHSHVYWYRQLPEEGLKFMVYLQKENIIDESGMPKERFSAEFPKEGPSILRIQQVVRGDSAAYFCASSPPGQQNTEAFFGQGTRLTVV.

Regarding this clone: Other DNA sequences in this specimen translate into the identical CDR3. This chain uses TRBV18 with TRBJ1-2, with 8 bases identical to TRBD1. The V and J ends lost 3 bases and 0 bases, in that order; junction bases with no gene match: 3. CDR3 length equals 15 residues. Germline loops: CDR1 KGHSH, CDR2 LQKENI. The CDR3: CASSPGQGANYGYTF. The CDR3 region has the DNA TGTGCCAGCTCACCTGGACAGGGAGCTAACTATGGCTACACCTTC. The variable domain in full, with the rest retrieved from reference TRBV18 and TRBJ1-2, is NAGVMQNPRHLVRRRGQEARLRCSPMKGHSHVYWYRQLPEEGLKFMVYLQKENIIDESGMPKERFSAEFPKEGPSILRIQQVVRGDSAAYFCASSPGQGANYGYTFGSGTRLTVV.